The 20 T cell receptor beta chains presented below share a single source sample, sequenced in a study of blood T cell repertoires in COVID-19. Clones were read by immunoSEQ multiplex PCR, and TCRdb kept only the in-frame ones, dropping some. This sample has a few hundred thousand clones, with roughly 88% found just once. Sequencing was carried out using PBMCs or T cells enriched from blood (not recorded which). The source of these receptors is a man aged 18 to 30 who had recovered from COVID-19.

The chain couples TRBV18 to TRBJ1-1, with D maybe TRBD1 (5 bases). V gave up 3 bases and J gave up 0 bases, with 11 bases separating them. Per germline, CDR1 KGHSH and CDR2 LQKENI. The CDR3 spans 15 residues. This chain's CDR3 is CASSPAKGMNTEAFF. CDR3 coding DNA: TGTGCCAGCTCACCGGCCAAGGGGATGAACACTGAAGCTTTCTTT.

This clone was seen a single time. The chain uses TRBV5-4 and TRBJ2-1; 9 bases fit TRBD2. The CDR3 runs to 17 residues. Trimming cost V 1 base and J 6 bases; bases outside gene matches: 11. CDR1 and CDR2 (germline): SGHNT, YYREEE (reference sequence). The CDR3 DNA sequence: TGTGCCAGCAGCTTGCTTGCCGTGAGCGGGAGGAGCAATGAGCAGTTCTTC. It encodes CASSLLAVSGRSNEQFF.

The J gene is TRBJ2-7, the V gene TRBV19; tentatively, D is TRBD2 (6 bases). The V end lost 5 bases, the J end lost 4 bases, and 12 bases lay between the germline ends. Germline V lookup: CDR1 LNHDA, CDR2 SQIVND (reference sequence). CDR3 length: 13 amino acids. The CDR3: CASSPALAYEQYF. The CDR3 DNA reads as TGTGCCAGTAGTCCAGCACTAGCATACGAGCAGTACTTC.

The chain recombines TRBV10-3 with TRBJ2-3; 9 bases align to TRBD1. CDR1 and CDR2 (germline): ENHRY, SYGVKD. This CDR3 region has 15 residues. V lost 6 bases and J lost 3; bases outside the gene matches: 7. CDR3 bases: TGTGCCATCAGAGGGGGGACAGGGCGGACAGATACGCAGTATTTT. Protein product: CAIRGGTGRTDTQYF.

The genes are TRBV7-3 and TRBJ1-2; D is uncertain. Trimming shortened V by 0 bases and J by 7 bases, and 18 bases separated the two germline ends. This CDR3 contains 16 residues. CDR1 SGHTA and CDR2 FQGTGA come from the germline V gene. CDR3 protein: CASSLTPVAPFGGYTF. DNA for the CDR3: TGTGCCAGCAGCTTAACACCGGTCGCTCCGTTTGGTGGCTACACCTTC. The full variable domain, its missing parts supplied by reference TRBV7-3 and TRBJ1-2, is GAGVSQTPSNKVTEKGKYVELRCDPISGHTALYWYRQSLGQGPEFLIYFQGTGAADDSGLPNDRFFAVRPEGSVSTLKIQRTERGDSAVYLCASSLTPVAPFGGYTFGSGTRLTVV.

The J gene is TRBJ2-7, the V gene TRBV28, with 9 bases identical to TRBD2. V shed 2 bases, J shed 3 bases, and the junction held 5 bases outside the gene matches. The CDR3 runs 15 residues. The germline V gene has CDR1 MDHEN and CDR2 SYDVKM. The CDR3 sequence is CASSLRLAGHYEQYF. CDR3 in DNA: TGTGCCAGCAGTTTACGGCTAGCGGGACACTACGAGCAGTACTTC.

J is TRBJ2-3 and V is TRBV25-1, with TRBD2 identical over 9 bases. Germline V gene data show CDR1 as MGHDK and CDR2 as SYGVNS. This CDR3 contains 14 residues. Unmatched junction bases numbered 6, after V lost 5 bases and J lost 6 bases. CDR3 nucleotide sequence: TGTGCCAGCAGTCATAGCGGGAGCATCGATACGCAGTATTTT. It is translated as CASSHSGSIDTQYF.

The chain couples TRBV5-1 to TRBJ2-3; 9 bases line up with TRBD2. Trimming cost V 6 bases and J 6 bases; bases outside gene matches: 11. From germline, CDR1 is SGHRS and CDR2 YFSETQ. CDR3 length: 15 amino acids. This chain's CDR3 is CASNTAGGPGDTQYF. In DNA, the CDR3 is TGCGCCAGCAACACGGCGGGAGGGCCTGGGGATACGCAGTATTTT.

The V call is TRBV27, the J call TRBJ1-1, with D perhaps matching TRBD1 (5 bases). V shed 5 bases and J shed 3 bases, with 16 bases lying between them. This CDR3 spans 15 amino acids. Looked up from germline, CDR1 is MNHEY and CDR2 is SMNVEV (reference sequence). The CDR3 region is CASSQTPGGYTEAFF. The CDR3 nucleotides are TGTGCCAGCAGTCAAACCCCCGGGGGGTACACTGAAGCTTTCTTT.

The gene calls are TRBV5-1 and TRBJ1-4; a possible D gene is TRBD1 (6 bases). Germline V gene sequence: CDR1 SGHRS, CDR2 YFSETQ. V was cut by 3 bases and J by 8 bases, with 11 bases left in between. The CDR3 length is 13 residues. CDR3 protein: CASSSGVGEKLFF. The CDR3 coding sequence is TGCGCCAGCAGCTCAGGGGTGGGGGAAAAACTGTTTTTT.

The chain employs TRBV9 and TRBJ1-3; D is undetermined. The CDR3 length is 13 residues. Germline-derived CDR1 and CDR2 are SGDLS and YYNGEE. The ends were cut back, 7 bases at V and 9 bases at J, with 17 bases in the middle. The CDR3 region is CASQGLPDGTIYF. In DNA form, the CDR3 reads TGTGCCAGCCAAGGACTCCCGGATGGCACCATATATTTT.

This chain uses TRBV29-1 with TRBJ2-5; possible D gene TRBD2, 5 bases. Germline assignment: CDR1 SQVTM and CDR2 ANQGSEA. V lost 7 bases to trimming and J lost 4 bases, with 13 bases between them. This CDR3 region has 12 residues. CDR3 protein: CSGAGSGETQYF. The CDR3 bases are TGCAGCGGGGCGGGTTCTGGAGAGACCCAGTACTTC.

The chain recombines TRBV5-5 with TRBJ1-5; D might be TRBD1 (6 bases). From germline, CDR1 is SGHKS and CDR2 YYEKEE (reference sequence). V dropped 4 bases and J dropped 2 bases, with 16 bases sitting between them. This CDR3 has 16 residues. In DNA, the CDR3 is TGTGCCAGCAGCCTCACAGGGAGGGTGGGCAATCAGCCCCAGCATTTT. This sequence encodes CASSLTGRVGNQPQHF.

The CDR3 sequence is CSVDTTGGRQSYGYTF. The CDR3, as DNA: TGCAGCGTTGATACGACAGGGGGCCGCCAGTCCTATGGCTACACCTTC. V and J are TRBV29-1 and TRBJ1-2; 10 positions match TRBD1. CDR3 length equals 16 residues. Germline V gene lookup returns CDR1 SQVTM and CDR2 ANQGSEA. V was clipped by 3 bases and J by 4 bases; unmatched bases: 11.

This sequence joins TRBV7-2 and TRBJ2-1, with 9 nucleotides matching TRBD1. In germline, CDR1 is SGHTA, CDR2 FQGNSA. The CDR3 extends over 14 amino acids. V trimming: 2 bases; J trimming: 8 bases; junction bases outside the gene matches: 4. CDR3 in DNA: TGTGCCAGCAGCTTATGGACAGGGGAACATGAGCAGTTCTTC. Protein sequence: CASSLWTGEHEQFF.

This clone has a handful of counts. CDR3 region: CASSEESGYNQPQHF. Written as DNA, the CDR3 is TGTGCCAGCAGTGAGGAGAGCGGATACAATCAGCCCCAGCATTTT. The gene calls are TRBV2 and TRBJ1-5; D is unresolved. The CDR3 is made up of 15 amino acids. Germline lookup yields CDR1 SNHLY and CDR2 FYNNEI. Trimming cost V 3 bases and J 3 bases, with 12 bases left between them.

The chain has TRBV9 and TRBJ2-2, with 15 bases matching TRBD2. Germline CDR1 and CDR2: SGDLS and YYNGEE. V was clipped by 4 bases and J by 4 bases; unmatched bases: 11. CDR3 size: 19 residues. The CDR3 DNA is TGTGCCAGCAGCTACTCGGGGACTAGCGGGAGGAGGGGCACCGGGGAGCTGTTTTTT. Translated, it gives CASSYSGTSGRRGTGELFF.

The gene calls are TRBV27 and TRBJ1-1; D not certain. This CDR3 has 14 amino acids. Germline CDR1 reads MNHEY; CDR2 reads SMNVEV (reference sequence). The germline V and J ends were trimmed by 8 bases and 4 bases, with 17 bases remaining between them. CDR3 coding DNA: TGTGCCAGCGGACCACAAGGAGGCAGCACTGAAGCTTTCTTT. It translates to CASGPQGGSTEAFF.

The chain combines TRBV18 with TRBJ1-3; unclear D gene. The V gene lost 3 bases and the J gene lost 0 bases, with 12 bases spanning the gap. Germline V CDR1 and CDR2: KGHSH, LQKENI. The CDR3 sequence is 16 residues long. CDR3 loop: CASSPSTPSSGNTIYF. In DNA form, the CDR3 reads TGTGCCAGCTCACCCTCGACACCGAGCTCTGGAAACACCATATATTTT.

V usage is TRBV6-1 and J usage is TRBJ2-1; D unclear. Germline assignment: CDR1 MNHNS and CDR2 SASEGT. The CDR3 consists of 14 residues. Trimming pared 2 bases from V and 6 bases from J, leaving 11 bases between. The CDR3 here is CASSELGTVNEQFF. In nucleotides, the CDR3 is TGTGCCAGCAGTGAATTAGGAACAGTCAATGAGCAGTTCTTC.